What follows are 2 T cell receptor beta chains derived from one specimen sequenced in a study of T cells after yellow fever vaccination. One entry per CDR3 protein results from TCRdb running MiXCR on the 5' RACE reads. The data contain some 9,300 distinct CDR3 sequences, under 5% of them seen just once; the ten biggest clones take up about 1.5%. The sequenced sample was PBMCs, either bulk or a sorted T-cell subset (CD4+, CD8+, memory, or dextramer-sorted; not recorded which), obtained more than 13 days after the first yellow fever vaccination. The receptor source for this set is a man aged 18 to 29 who received the YFV17D yellow fever vaccine.

This clonotype is classed as medium-sized. V is TRBV2 and J is TRBJ2-5, with D possibly TRBD1 on 5 matching bases. The germline gives CDR1 SNHLY, CDR2 FYNNEI. This CDR3 comprises 14 residues. Trimming pared 6 bases from V and 0 bases from J, leaving 11 bases between. CDR3: CASRETEYQETQYF. The CDR3 DNA follows: TGTGCCAGCAGGGAGACAGAGTACCAAGAGACCCAGTACTTC.

This clonotype qualifies as medium-sized. CDR3 in DNA: TGTGCCAGCAGTTTATCGTTCAGGGACAATGAGCAGTTCTTC. It encodes CASSLSFRDNEQFF. V usage is TRBV27 and J usage is TRBJ2-1, with D possibly matching TRBD1 (5 bases). Germline-derived CDR1 and CDR2 are MNHEY and SMNVEV (reference sequence). V shed 0 bases and J shed 5 bases, with 8 bases lying between them. The CDR3 runs to 14 residues.